Sequencing of this T cell receptor beta chain was carried out in a study of blood T cell repertoires in COVID-19. Study at large: Collection of acute and convalescent COVID-19 samples took place in the United States, Italy and Spain. T cells, B-cell-depleted T cells, or PBMCs supplied cDNA or gDNA.

Here immunoSEQ multiplex PCR was the method, and the copy in TCRdb shows in-frame clones only, minus some. The data show fewer than 45,000 clones, about three quarters seen once. V lost 7 bases to trimming and J lost 8 bases, with 23 bases between them. Germline CDR1 LNHDA, CDR2 SQIVND (reference sequence). The CDR3 totals 15 residues. Those enrolled in Seattle joined during active infection and were followed longitudinally afterward. Sequencing was done on a sample of peripheral blood. The V call is TRBV19, the J call TRBJ1-2; perhaps TRBD1 as D (5 bases). The source of this sequence is a man between 70 and 80 years old with COVID-19, enrolled during active disease. CDR3 sequence reads: CASNQGPTTSGGYTF. Here the CDR3 DNA reads TGTGCCAGTAATCAGGGTCCTACCACTTCTGGCGGCTACACCTTC.